The 7 T cell receptor beta chains in this list originate from one sample, sequenced in a study of a mutant IDH1 vaccine in newly diagnosed glioma. The antigens for these receptors are not known. The repertoire was sequenced with immunoSEQ multiplex PCR; TCRdb's copy has only in-frame clones and lacks some. The sample contains roughly 42,000 clones, 70% to 90% of which appear only once. Time point here: week 5, during vaccination. Topical imiquimod was applied with each vaccine dose, which held 300 ug of mutant IDH1 20-mer peptide. Sequences were derived from PBMCs, sampled from a glioma patient whose treatment included an IDH1 peptide vaccine. Receptors originate from a man aged 35-49 years with glioma.

The chain links TRBV27 to TRBJ1-2, with D perhaps TRBD1 (6 bases). Germline CDR1 reads MNHEY; CDR2 reads SMNVEV (reference sequence). Trimming shortened V by 7 bases and J by 9 bases, and 18 bases separated the two germline ends. This CDR3 is 13 amino acids long. As DNA, the CDR3 is TGTGCCAGCACCACCCACGGGGGCTGGAGCTACACCTTC. Its translation: CASTTHGGWSYTF.

The chain uses TRBV19 and TRBJ1-5; TRBD1 matches at 7 bases. The CDR3 contains 18 residues. Germline CDR1 is LNHDA and CDR2 is SQIVND (reference sequence). V lost 5 bases and J lost 1; bases outside the gene matches: 14. The CDR3, as DNA: TGTGCCAGTAGTCTTCCACAGGGGCGCTCCCTGAGCAATCAGCCCCAGCATTTT. Its protein is CASSLPQGRSLSNQPQHF. Using reference TRBV19 and TRBJ1-5 for the parts outside the CDR3, the full variable domain is DGGITQSPKYLFRKEGQNVTLSCEQNLNHDAMYWYRQDPGQGLRLIYYSQIVNDFQKGDIAEGYSVSREKKESFPLTVTSAQKNPTAFYLCASSLPQGRSLSNQPQHFGDGTRLSIL.

This chain connects TRBV20-1 to TRBJ2-3; D is unresolved. The V gene's germline CDR1 is DFQATT and CDR2 SNEGSKA (reference sequence). Deletions cut 8 bases from V and 6 bases from J, with 12 bases between. The CDR3 is made up of 11 amino acids. CDR3 nucleotide sequence: TGCAGTAATGCACCGCGGGATACGCAGTATTTT. Its protein is CSNAPRDTQYF.

The rearrangement links TRBV7-9 to TRBJ1-3, with D uncertain. Trimming shortened V by 7 bases and J by 3 bases, and 16 bases separated the two germline ends. CDR3 length: 15 residues. Germline V gives CDR1 SEHNR, CDR2 FQNEAQ (reference sequence). CDR3 DNA: TGTGCCAGCACCTCCTCCCGAGCAGGTGGAAACACCATATATTTT. Its translation: CASTSSRAGGNTIYF.

For the CDR3, the DNA is TGTGCCAGTAGTATAGCTGCCGGGAGCGGCTACACCTTC. Its translation: CASSIAAGSGYTF. The chain links TRBV19 to TRBJ1-2; D gene unclear. Germline CDR1 is LNHDA and CDR2 is SQIVND (reference sequence). Trimming took off 1 base at V and 8 bases at J, with 11 bases between the two ends. There are 13 residues in the CDR3.

This clone was observed a handful of times. CDR3 loop: CASSLGWGAAEAFF. Here the CDR3 DNA reads TGTGCCAGCAGCTTAGGATGGGGGGCCGCTGAAGCTTTCTTT. This sequence joins TRBV11-3 and TRBJ1-1; D perhaps matches TRBD1 (6 bases). Germline values: CDR1 SGHNT, CDR2 YENEEA. The CDR3 is 14 residues long. V lost 1 base and J 6 bases, leaving 12 bases between the germline ends.

The chain recombines TRBV5-1 with TRBJ2-7, with D possibly TRBD2 on 5 matching bases. Germline values: CDR1 SGHRS, CDR2 YFSETQ. This CDR3 has 13 residues. V was clipped by 1 base and J by 2 bases, with 7 bases between them. CDR3 loop: CASSLSGPYEQYF. The CDR3 nucleotides read TGCGCCAGCAGCTTGAGCGGCCCCTACGAGCAGTACTTC.